This T cell receptor (beta chain) was found in a study of response to subunit inactivated influenza vaccine. Findings of the study overall: It was suggested by the authors that few new T cells are recruited by each seasonal influenza vaccination.

Trimming stripped 0 bases from V and 2 bases from J, with 11 bases between. Germline V gene lookup returns CDR1 DFQATT and CDR2 SNEGSKA (reference sequence). This CDR3 has 15 amino acids. About this clonotype: The antigen remains undetermined.

TCRdb recomputed calls from the RT-PCR reads with MiXCR, one row per CDR3 protein. The data show approximately 250,000 distinct CDR3 sequences, 12% seen once. This clonotype originated in a middle-aged man who received an inactivated influenza vaccine. The chain employs TRBV20-1 and TRBJ1-3; a weak D match, TRBD1 (6 bases). This sample comprised non-naive T cells sorted from PBMCs, obtained 14 to 15 days before vaccination. The CDR3 protein is CSARDLQGPGNTIYF. The CDR3 DNA is TGCAGTGCTAGAGATCTTCAGGGGCCTGGAAACACCATATATTTT.